This T cell receptor beta chain was captured in a study of blood T cell repertoires in COVID-19. Study-level background: COVID-19 samples collected from the United States, Italy and Spain covered acute and convalescent phases.

In germline, CDR1 is LGHNT, CDR2 FRNRAP. V lost 6 bases and J lost 6, with 15 bases in between. CDR3 length equals 14 residues. The table lists this clone with a count of one. How the authors handled the data: Reference gene primer amplification gave estimated nucleated cell counts. TCRdb's copy holds only in-frame clones and misses some; the assay was immunoSEQ multiplex PCR. That table furnishes V, J and clone size, whereas the DNA furnished D and trimming. Of roughly 200,000 clones in the sample, 85% to 90% were seen once. The clonotype comes from a man younger than 30 with active or convalescent COVID-19. Sequencing input: peripheral blood. The gene calls are TRBV12-5 and TRBJ2-1; possibly TRBD1 for D (5 bases). The chain's CDR3 is CASGFGHVGNEQFF. The CDR3 region has the DNA TGTGCTAGTGGCTTCGGACATGTGGGCAATGAGCAGTTCTTC.